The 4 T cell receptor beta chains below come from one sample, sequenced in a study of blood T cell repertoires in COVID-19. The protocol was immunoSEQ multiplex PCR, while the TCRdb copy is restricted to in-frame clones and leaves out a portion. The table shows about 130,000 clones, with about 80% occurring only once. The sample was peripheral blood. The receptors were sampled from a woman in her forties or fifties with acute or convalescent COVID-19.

CDR3 nucleotides: TGTGCCAGCAGCTATCAGGGGGTGGCTAATGAAAAACTGTTTTTT. This encodes CASSYQGVANEKLFF. The rearrangement links TRBV5-8 to TRBJ1-4, with 7 positions matching TRBD1. Per the germline V gene, CDR1 is SGHTS and CDR2 is YDEGEE. V shed 3 bases and J 3 bases; nucleotides not matched to a gene: 5. CDR3 length: 15 residues.

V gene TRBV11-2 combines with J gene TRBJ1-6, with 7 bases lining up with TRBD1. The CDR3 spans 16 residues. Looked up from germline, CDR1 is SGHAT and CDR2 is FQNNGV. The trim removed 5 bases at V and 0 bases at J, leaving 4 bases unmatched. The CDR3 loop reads CASSLAGGSYNSPLHF. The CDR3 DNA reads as TGTGCCAGCAGCCTAGCAGGGGGCTCCTATAATTCACCCCTCCACTTT. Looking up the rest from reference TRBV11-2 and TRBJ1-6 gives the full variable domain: EAGVAQSPRYKIIEKRQSVAFWCNPISGHATLYWYQQILGQGPKLLIQFQNNGVVDDSQLPKDRFSAERLKGVDSTLKIQPAKLEDSAVYLCASSLAGGSYNSPLHFGNGTRLTVT.

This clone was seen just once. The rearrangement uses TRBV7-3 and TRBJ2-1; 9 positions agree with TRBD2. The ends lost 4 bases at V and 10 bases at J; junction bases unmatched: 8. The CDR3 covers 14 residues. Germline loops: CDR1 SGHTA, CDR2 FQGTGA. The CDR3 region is CASSSGLAQGEQFF. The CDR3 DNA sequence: TGTGCCAGCAGCTCTGGACTAGCGCAAGGGGAGCAGTTCTTC.

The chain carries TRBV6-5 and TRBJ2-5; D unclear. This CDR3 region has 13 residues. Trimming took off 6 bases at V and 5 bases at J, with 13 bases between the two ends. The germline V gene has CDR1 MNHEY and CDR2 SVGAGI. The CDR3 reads CASRMTREETQYF. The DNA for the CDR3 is TGTGCCAGCAGGATGACACGTGAGGAGACCCAGTACTTC.